What follows are 15 T cell receptor beta chains derived from one specimen sequenced in a study of blood T cell repertoires in COVID-19. The protocol was immunoSEQ multiplex PCR, while the TCRdb copy is restricted to in-frame clones and leaves out a portion. The repertoire holds approximately 230,000 clones, 75% to 90% seen once, with approximately 2.1% in the top ten. What was sequenced was peripheral blood. These receptors all stem from a man aged 25-45 years who had recovered from COVID-19.

This rearrangement joins TRBV3-1 (or the pseudogene TRBV3-2) to TRBJ2-7; D is unresolved. The CDR3 extends over 15 amino acids. CDR1 is LGHDT, CDR2 YNNKEL, per germline (reference sequence). V lost 0 bases and J lost 1, with 10 bases in between. CDR3 sequence reads: CASSQDMASSYEQYF. The CDR3 bases are TGTGCCAGCAGCCAAGATATGGCCTCATCCTACGAGCAGTACTTC.

The CDR3: CASSPGTGLGSNQPQHF. The CDR3 DNA reads TGCGCCAGCAGCCCAGGGACAGGACTAGGGAGCAATCAGCCCCAGCATTTT. The gene calls are TRBV5-1 and TRBJ1-5, with 8 positions matching TRBD1. Germline V gene sequence: CDR1 SGHRS, CDR2 YFSETQ. This CDR3 is built from 17 residues. V was clipped by 4 bases and J by 1 base; unmatched bases: 10.

The rearrangement links TRBV9 to TRBJ2-2, with unresolved D. Per the germline V gene, CDR1 is SGDLS and CDR2 is YYNGEE. V was pared by 4 bases and J by 4 bases, with 14 bases between. The CDR3 consists of 15 residues. The CDR3 spells CASSPLSVFTGELFF. CDR3 nucleotides: TGTGCCAGCAGCCCTCTTAGTGTTTTCACCGGGGAGCTGTTTTTT.

V usage is TRBV10-3 and J usage is TRBJ1-1; D possibly corresponds to TRBD1 (6 bases). The CDR3 length is 15 residues. Germline assignment: CDR1 ENHRY and CDR2 SYGVKD. V was cut by 3 bases and J by 5 bases, with 16 bases left in between. The CDR3: CAISDSTAGATEAFF. In DNA form, the CDR3 reads TGTGCCATCAGTGATTCGACGGCAGGGGCTACTGAAGCTTTCTTT.

The chain joins TRBV29-1 to TRBJ2-7; TRBD1 is a possible D gene (6 bases). Germline lookup yields CDR1 SQVTM and CDR2 ANQGSEA. Trimming shortened V by 2 bases and J by 5 bases, and 16 bases separated the two germline ends. The CDR3 has 14 residues. The CDR3 coding sequence is TGCAGCGTTGAACTGACAGGATCAAGGAACGAGCAGTACTTC. The encoded protein is CSVELTGSRNEQYF.

The rearrangement links TRBV3-1 (or the pseudogene TRBV3-2) to TRBJ1-5; 7 nucleotides line up with TRBD1. The CDR3 has 15 residues. V trimming: 0 bases; J trimming: 7 bases; junction bases outside the gene matches: 6. Germline CDR1 and CDR2: LGHDT and YNNKEL (reference sequence). The CDR3, as DNA: TGTGCCAGCAGCCAAGACATAGGAGGGGGCCAGCCCCAGCATTTT. Its protein is CASSQDIGGGQPQHF.

V usage is TRBV7-2 and J usage is TRBJ2-1, with 10 bases lining up with TRBD2. CDR1 and CDR2 from the germline V gene are SGHTA and FQGNSA. CDR3 length: 15 residues. After removal of 1 base from V and 4 bases from J, the junction contained 1 base not matched to a gene. The chain's CDR3 is CASSLVSGGYNEQFF. The CDR3 DNA reads as TGTGCCAGCAGCTTAGTTAGCGGGGGGTACAATGAGCAGTTCTTC.

The CDR3 sequence is CASSPAAGMLYGYTF. The CDR3 DNA reads TGCGCCAGCAGCCCTGCAGCGGGGATGCTCTATGGCTACACCTTC. This chain links TRBV4-3 with TRBJ1-2; D remains unclear. CDR3 length: 15 amino acids. V gave up 4 bases and J gave up 4 bases, with 16 bases separating them. Germline assignment: CDR1 LGHNA and CDR2 YSLEER.

V usage is TRBV7-9 and J usage is TRBJ1-2; possibly TRBD1 for D (5 bases). The ends were cut back, 5 bases at V and 4 bases at J, with 14 bases in the middle. The CDR3 totals 14 residues. The germline gives CDR1 SEHNR, CDR2 FQNEAQ (reference sequence). The CDR3 region has the DNA TGTGCCAGCAGCGCGGACACAGCGTCCTATGGCTACACCTTC. It specifies CASSADTASYGYTF.

V and J are TRBV19 and TRBJ1-2, with a possible D match to TRBD1 (6 bases). The CDR3 sequence is 15 residues long. V dropped 5 bases and J dropped 5 bases, with 18 bases sitting between them. Germline CDR1 reads LNHDA; CDR2 reads SQIVND (reference sequence). Here the CDR3 DNA reads TGTGCCAGTAGTCCGAGAGGGGGTGGTGAATATGGCTACACCTTC. The encoded protein is CASSPRGGGEYGYTF. Supplemented by reference TRBV19 and TRBJ1-2, the full variable domain reads DGGITQSPKYLFRKEGQNVTLSCEQNLNHDAMYWYRQDPGQGLRLIYYSQIVNDFQKGDIAEGYSVSREKKESFPLTVTSAQKNPTAFYLCASSPRGGGEYGYTFGSGTRLTVV.

The chain has TRBV10-3 and TRBJ1-5; 10 bases are shared with TRBD1. CDR1 and CDR2 (germline): ENHRY, SYGVKD. The CDR3 has 12 residues. V lost 8 bases, J lost 5 bases, and 0 bases stayed unmatched. The CDR3 reads CAIGTGDQPQHF. Here the CDR3 DNA reads TGTGCCATCGGGACAGGGGATCAGCCCCAGCATTTT.

This chain uses TRBV28 with TRBJ1-2, with D tentatively TRBD1 (6 bases). The CDR3 length is 16 residues. The V gene's germline CDR1 is MDHEN and CDR2 SYDVKM. Trimming removed 5 bases at V and 5 bases at J, with 21 bases between. The CDR3 sequence is CASSPPFPRGWYGYTF. The DNA of the CDR3 is TGTGCCAGCAGTCCCCCGTTCCCCAGGGGTTGGTATGGCTACACCTTC.

V usage is TRBV11-2 and J usage is TRBJ2-1, with a possible D match to TRBD1 (6 bases). Germline V gene sequence: CDR1 SGHAT, CDR2 FQNNGV. The V gene lost 5 bases and the J gene lost 5 bases, with 19 bases spanning the gap. This CDR3 has 16 amino acids. The CDR3 region is CASSPGRSEGDNEQFF. The CDR3 nucleotides read TGTGCCAGCAGCCCCGGGCGCAGCGAGGGGGACAATGAGCAGTTCTTC.

The J gene is TRBJ1-4, the V gene TRBV5-8; D is perhaps TRBD1 (5 bases). The CDR3 consists of 16 residues. CDR1 is SGHTS and CDR2 is YDEGEE in the germline V gene. Trimming cost V 4 bases and J 8 bases, with 21 bases left between them. Written as DNA, the CDR3 is TGTGCCAGCAGCCCGGGGCGGCAGGGAGGATGGGAAAAACTGTTTTTT. Its translation: CASSPGRQGGWEKLFF.

This sequence joins TRBV9 and TRBJ2-1; 9 nucleotides match TRBD1. Trimming removed 0 bases from V and 6 bases from J; junction bases left unmatched: 4. CDR1 is SGDLS, CDR2 YYNGEE, per germline. The CDR3 runs 15 residues. CDR3 sequence (DNA): TGTGCCAGCAGCGTAGAGGACAGGGGATTCAATGAGCAGTTCTTC. It codes for CASSVEDRGFNEQFF.